This TCR beta chain was sequenced during a study of post-analysis software for immune sequencing data. Turning to the study itself: The disease courses spanned relapsing-remitting, secondary progressive and progressive-relapsing forms of multiple sclerosis.

The CDR3 spans 14 residues. The junction had 12 bases not matched to a gene; V was cut back by 7 bases and J by 5 bases. Germline V gene sequence: CDR1 SQVTM, CDR2 ANQGSEA. Comment on this clonotype: Its target is unknown.

Whole-study findings and limits: Normalized Chao1 diversity in multiple sclerosis patients fell significantly below that of controls. Five TRBV segments, including TRBV5-6, TRBV5-1 and TRBV20-1, were more frequent in patients than controls.

TCR beta cDNA libraries had unique molecular identifiers. TCRdb reprocessed the PCR reads with MiXCR, giving one entry per CDR3 protein. The table lists 750,000 to 950,000 distinct CDR3 sequences, approximately 50% of them singletons. This TCR was recovered from a girl aged 5 to 17 with multiple sclerosis. This chain uses TRBV29-1 with TRBJ2-7; 9 bases fit TRBD1. The sequencing input was blood. CDR3 protein: CSALEYRGLDEQYF. Here the CDR3 DNA reads TGCAGCGCCTTGGAGTACAGGGGGCTTGACGAGCAGTACTTC.